This T cell receptor (beta chain) appears in the sequencing data of a study of cytomegalovirus exposure and HLA in healthy donors. Looking at the study overall: An early release of data contained 75 million to 90 million unique TCRs, which came from HLA-typed donors.

Regarding this clone: The antigen is not known.

Findings of the study overall: Reports indicated that the classifier achieved high specificity and sensitivity in diagnosing cytomegalovirus status. Analysis was carried out at a later point, and it linked a missense DCLRE1C variant to TCR beta V- and J-gene trimming.

PCR was performed using 60 Vbeta and 13 Jbeta primers. Repertoires were generated with immunoSEQ multiplex PCR, while TCRdb's copy carries only in-frame clones and drops some. The table includes roughly 200,000 clones, about 82% detected once. This CDR3 comprises 14 residues. Germline V gene data show CDR1 as MNHNS and CDR2 as SASEGT. V gave up 5 bases and J gave up 5 bases; unmatched junction bases: 5. The clonotype originates from a woman in her 50s in good health and CMV-seronegative. The chain is built from TRBV6-1 and TRBJ1-1; 10 positions agree with TRBD1. The sample comprised PBMCs. CDR3 sequence reads: CASSPRDRGTEAFF. Written as DNA, the CDR3 is TGTGCCAGCAGTCCCCGGGACAGGGGAACTGAAGCTTTCTTT.